This T cell receptor beta chain was sequenced in a study of spatial heterogeneity in lung cancer. From the 5' RACE reads, TCRdb called clonotypes with MiXCR, one entry per CDR3 protein. The sample gives under 150,000 distinct CDR3 sequences, 9% to 15% of which show up once; roughly 17% is in the top ten. The germline V gene encodes CDR1 DFQATT and CDR2 SNEGSKA (reference sequence). The CDR3 is made up of 11 amino acids. V shed 3 bases and J shed 5 bases, with 8 bases lying between them. Time point specified: blood at routine non-recurrence follow-up after resection. Sequencing of whole RNA from tumor, nontumor lung or frozen PBMC involved no sorting.

Material: PBMCs, obtained at follow-up. The origin of this receptor is a male donor with early-stage non-small cell lung cancer. The V gene is TRBV20-1, the J gene TRBJ2-7; the D is unclear. The CDR3 region is CSASYRDEQYF. DNA for the CDR3: TGCAGTGCTAGTTACCGGGACGAGCAGTACTTC.